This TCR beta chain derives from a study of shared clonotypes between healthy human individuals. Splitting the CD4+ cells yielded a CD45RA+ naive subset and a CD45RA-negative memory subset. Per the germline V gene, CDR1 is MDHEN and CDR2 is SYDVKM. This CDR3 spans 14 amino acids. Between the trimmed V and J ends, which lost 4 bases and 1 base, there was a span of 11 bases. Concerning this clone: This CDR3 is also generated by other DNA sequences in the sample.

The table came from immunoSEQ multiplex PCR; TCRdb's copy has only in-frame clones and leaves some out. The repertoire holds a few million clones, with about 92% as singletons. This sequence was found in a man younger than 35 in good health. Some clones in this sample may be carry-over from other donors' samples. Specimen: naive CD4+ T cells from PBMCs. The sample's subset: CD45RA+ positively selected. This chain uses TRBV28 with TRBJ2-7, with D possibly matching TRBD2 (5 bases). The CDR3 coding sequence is TGTGCCAGCAGTTCGCCGGGGTCTTCCTACGAGCAGTACTTC. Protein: CASSSPGSSYEQYF.